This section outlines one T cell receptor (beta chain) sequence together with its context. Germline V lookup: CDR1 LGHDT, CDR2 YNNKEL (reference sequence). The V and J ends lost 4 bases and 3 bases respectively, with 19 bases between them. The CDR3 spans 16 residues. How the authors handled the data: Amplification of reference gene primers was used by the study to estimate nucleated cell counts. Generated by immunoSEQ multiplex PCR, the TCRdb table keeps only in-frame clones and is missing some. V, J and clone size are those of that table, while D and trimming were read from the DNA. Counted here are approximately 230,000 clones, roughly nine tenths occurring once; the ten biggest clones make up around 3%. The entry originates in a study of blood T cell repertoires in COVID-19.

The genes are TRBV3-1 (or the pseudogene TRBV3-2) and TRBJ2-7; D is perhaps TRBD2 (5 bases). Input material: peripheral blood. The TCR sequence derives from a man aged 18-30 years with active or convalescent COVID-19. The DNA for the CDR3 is TGTGCCAGCAGCCCAATACCTCTAGGAGGATTCTACGAGCAGTACTTC. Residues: CASSPIPLGGFYEQYF.